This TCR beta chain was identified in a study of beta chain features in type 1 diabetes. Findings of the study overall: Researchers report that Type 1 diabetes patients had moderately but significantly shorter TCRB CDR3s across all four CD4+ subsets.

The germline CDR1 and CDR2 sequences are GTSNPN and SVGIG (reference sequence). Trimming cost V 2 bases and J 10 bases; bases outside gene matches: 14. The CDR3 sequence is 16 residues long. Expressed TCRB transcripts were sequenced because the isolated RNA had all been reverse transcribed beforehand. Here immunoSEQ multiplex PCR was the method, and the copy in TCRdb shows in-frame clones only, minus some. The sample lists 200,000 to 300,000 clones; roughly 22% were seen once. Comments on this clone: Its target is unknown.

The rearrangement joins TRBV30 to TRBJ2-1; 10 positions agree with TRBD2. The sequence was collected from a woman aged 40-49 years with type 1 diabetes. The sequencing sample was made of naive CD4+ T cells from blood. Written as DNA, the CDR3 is TGTGCCTGGAGTCCCCCTCCCGCTAGCGGGAGTAAGGAGCAGTTCTTC. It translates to CAWSPPPASGSKEQFF. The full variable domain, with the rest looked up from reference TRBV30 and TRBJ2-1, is SQTIHQWPATLVQPVGSPLSLECTVEGTSNPNLYWYRQAAGRGLQLLFYSVGIGQISSEVPQNLSASRPQDRQFILSSKKLLLSDSGFYLCAWSPPPASGSKEQFFGPGTRLTVL.